Detailed here is one T cell receptor beta chain. What this receptor recognizes is not known. Within one base of it there is no much larger clone, and no base qualities were kept. The identical CDR3 is also encoded by other nucleotide sequences in the sample. These data belong to a study of shared clonotypes between healthy human individuals (dated by TCRdb to about 2020). About the investigation overall: The cohort comprised a couple of women and a few men aged 18 to 49 years. For each donor, three plates each were used for CD4 naive and CD4 memory, two plates were used for CD8 naive, and one plate was used for CD8 memory. To estimate repertoire size and how much clonotypes are shared between individuals, the study performed deep sequencing of blood TCR repertoires from roughly five healthy adults. Libraries were prepared and TCR repertoires were sequenced by different laboratories using diverse techniques, in order to increase sequencing depth and limit assay-specific biases. Between about 0.8 and 9 billion PBMCs per donor were obtained by leukapheresis. The study at large found these results: Rarefaction of sorted-subset datasets indicated incomplete sequencing despite the large sequencing depth. Estimated clonotype richness was generally larger for naive than for memory subsets. Across a few donors, about 5.2% of naive CD4, around 3.5% of naive CD8, around 2.5% of memory CD4, and approximately 0.4% of memory CD8 clonotypes were shared. Sampling was limited to blood, and TCR repertoires in tissue likely differ from TCR repertoires in blood. Pairwise subsampling indicated that sequencing depth was expected to affect the degree of clonotype sharing among donors. Clonotypes shared by all four sorted-subset donors showed higher generation probabilities than non-shared clonotypes. The genetic and exposure-history diversity represented was limited by the small number of donors.

Donors were healthy HIV-negative adults with no recently reported acute infections or vaccinations. Only Caucasian adults living in Nashville, Tennessee, USA were represented among the donors. CD4+ T cells were enriched through magnetic negative selection, after which naive cells were positively selected on CD45RA and the remaining negative fraction served as the memory subset. Blood was obtained by leukapheresis, after which PBMCs were separated by Ficoll-Histopaque density gradient centrifugation and cryopreserved in liquid nitrogen vapor phase. Analytical flow cytometry was used to check the purity and quantity of every magnetically sorted T cell population. Each sorted fraction had its genomic DNA isolated and then quantified by UV absorbance on a Nanodrop 2000c. Between the V and J ends, shortened by 0 bases and 1 base respectively, the junction contains 10 bases. CDR1 and CDR2 were assigned from the germline V gene as MNHEY and SVGAGI. From cysteine to phenylalanine, the CDR3 is 15 amino acids long. The retained sequence is limited to the CDR3, 45 bases, with the frame set at the first base.

TCR CDR3 regions were amplified from genomic DNA by multiplex PCR using the deep immunoSEQ assay. Genomic DNA extracted from each cell subset was distributed evenly over all wells of several immunoSEQ 96-well plates, and each plate served as one replicate. For sorted subsets, 150 to 250 ng genomic DNA, equal to 30,000 to 35,000 T cell genomes, was loaded into each replicate PCR. The purified libraries were quantified using a Qubit 3.0 fluorometer, sized with a Bioanalyzer 2100, and then quantified again using the KAPA Library Quantification kit. Each immunoSEQ 96-well plate was sequenced on its own single-read 150-cycle Illumina NextSeq 550 flow cell. On the authors' methods: Because the immunoSEQ output held only junctional sequences and lacked quality scores, the filtering could not match the filtering applied to full-length reads. Sequences were annotated with PyIR, a Python wrapper for IgBLAST v1.9, and V/J genes and CDR3 were assigned using IMGT germline references. Any read was removed if the V/J assignment was weak (E-value above 1e-6), the CDR3 was missing, or the read contained stop codons, out-of-frame junctions, or ambiguous translated residues. A V3J clonotype was defined by an identical inferred V gene, J gene, and CDR3 amino acid sequence. The percentage overlap between two repertoires was calculated by dividing the number of shared unique clonotypes by the size of the smaller repertoire. RTK rarefaction, the Chao1 estimator, and Recon v2.1 estimates of unobserved clonotypes were used to assess repertoire richness. OLGA was used to compute generation probabilities for all TCRbeta clonotypes that the gDNA method yielded from a handful of donors. The immuneACCESS repertoire file appears here via TCRdb, limited to in-frame rearrangements. These files lack a portion of the clones; in checked studies, under half of the deficit traces to unresolved V genes, and the cause of the others is not known. V, J and clone size reflect that table, while D and trimming were determined from the DNA. The sample yields over a million clones; 95% to 97% were counted once. The leading ten clones occupy approximately 1.2% of the sample.

Material: naive CD4+ T cells sorted from blood. The sample's cell subset or site label, in plain terms: CD45RA+ positively selected. The chain couples TRBV6-5 to TRBJ2-7; the D gene remains uncertain. The receptor comes from a young man in good health. Read as DNA, the sequence is TGTGCCAGCAGTTACTCGCCGGGTCTTTCCTACGAGCAGTACTTC. Translated, it reads CASSYSPGLSYEQYF.